A selection of T cell receptor beta chains follows, all from one sample in a study of technical replicates of blood from a few donors. Profiled with immunoSEQ multiplex PCR; TCRdb holds only in-frame clones, not every one. The sample gives some 60,000 clones, around nine tenths of which show up once; roughly 4.9% is in the top ten. The material sequenced was PBMCs. The receptors originated from a human donor in good health. Some clones in this sample may be carry-over from other donors' samples. CDR3s include the opening cysteine and the closing phenylalanine or tryptophan. D genes are given only for firm matches. Clone size appears in some rows only: once, few, many, or a class for an expanded clone.

v_gene: TRBV6-5
d_gene: .
abundance: .
j_gene: TRBJ2-6
CDR3nt: TGTGCCAGCAGGCTATCAAGCGGGGCCAACGTCCTGACTTTC
CDR3aa: CASRLSSGANVLTF

v_gene: TRBV5-1
d_gene: .
abundance: .
j_gene: TRBJ2-5
CDR3nt: TGCGCCAGCAGCAACGGGCAAGAGACCCAGTACTTC
CDR3aa: CASSNGQETQYF

v_gene: TRBV7-2
d_gene: .
abundance: few
j_gene: TRBJ2-2
CDR3nt: TGTGCCAGCAGCTTACCGGTCGGACTGGGTGTCGGGGAGCTGTTTTTT
CDR3aa: CASSLPVGLGVGELFF

v_gene: TRBV10-3
d_gene: .
abundance: .
j_gene: TRBJ2-7
CDR3nt: TGTGCCATCAGTGATATCTACGAGCAGTACTTC
CDR3aa: CAISDIYEQYF

v_gene: TRBV5-6
d_gene: .
abundance: .
j_gene: TRBJ1-2
CDR3nt: TGTGCCAGCAGCCGCCAACTCGACTATGGCTACACCTTC
CDR3aa: CASSRQLDYGYTF

v_gene: TRBV7-2
d_gene: .
abundance: .
j_gene: TRBJ1-2
CDR3nt: TGTGCCACCGGGGGAGGGCACTATGGCTACACCTTC
CDR3aa: CATGGGHYGYTF

v_gene: TRBV30
d_gene: TRBD2
abundance: .
j_gene: TRBJ2-1
CDR3nt: TGTGCCCTAGAAAGGGCGGGAGGGCCCGCCCATGAGCAGTTCTTC
CDR3aa: CALERAGGPAHEQFF

v_gene: TRBV6-4
d_gene: TRBD2
abundance: .
j_gene: TRBJ2-1
CDR3nt: TGTGCCAGCAGTGAGTTAGCGGGGGGGAACAATGAGCAGTTCTTC
CDR3aa: CASSELAGGNNEQFF

v_gene: TRBV5-1
d_gene: .
abundance: .
j_gene: TRBJ2-3
CDR3nt: TGCGCCAGCAGCTTGCTTGGGGGGGGGCGCAATACGCAGTATTTT
CDR3aa: CASSLLGGGRNTQYF

v_gene: TRBV2
d_gene: TRBD1
abundance: .
j_gene: TRBJ1-1
CDR3nt: TGTGCCAGCAGGGGGACAGGAAAGCTGAACACTGAAGCTTTCTTT
CDR3aa: CASRGTGKLNTEAFF

v_gene: TRBV13
d_gene: TRBD2
abundance: .
j_gene: TRBJ2-1
CDR3nt: TGTGCCAGCAGCCACAGACTAGCGGGAGGAGTAAATGAGCAGTTCTTC
CDR3aa: CASSHRLAGGVNEQFF

v_gene: TRBV29-1
d_gene: .
abundance: .
j_gene: TRBJ1-2
CDR3nt: TGCAGCGTTGAAGACCCCGGGAATGGCTACACCTTC
CDR3aa: CSVEDPGNGYTF

v_gene: TRBV5-1
d_gene: .
abundance: .
j_gene: TRBJ2-5
CDR3nt: TGCGCCAGCAGCTTGGGACAGCAAGAGACCCAGTACTTC
CDR3aa: CASSLGQQETQYF

v_gene: TRBV4-1
d_gene: .
abundance: .
j_gene: TRBJ2-3
CDR3nt: TGCGCCAGCAGCCAAGATAAGGGTCGGCGGGGAACAGATACGCAGTATTTT
CDR3aa: CASSQDKGRRGTDTQYF

v_gene: TRBV7-6
d_gene: .
abundance: .
j_gene: TRBJ2-7
CDR3nt: TGTGCCAGCAGCTTGGGTCCGGAAGGGGCTAGCTCCTACGAGCAGTACTTC
CDR3aa: CASSLGPEGASSYEQYF

v_gene: TRBV5-8
d_gene: TRBD1
abundance: .
j_gene: TRBJ2-7
CDR3nt: TGTGCCAGCAGCTTGGCCCGCGGGGACAGGGGGCGCGAGCAGTACTTC
CDR3aa: CASSLARGDRGREQYF

v_gene: TRBV5-1
d_gene: TRBD1
abundance: .
j_gene: TRBJ1-6
CDR3nt: TGCGCCAGCAGCTTGGCGGACCCAGGGGGTTCACCCCTCCACTTT
CDR3aa: CASSLADPGGSPLHF

v_gene: TRBV30
d_gene: TRBD2
abundance: .
j_gene: TRBJ2-7
CDR3nt: TGTGCCTGGACTAGCGGGGCCTACGAGCAGTACTTC
CDR3aa: CAWTSGAYEQYF

v_gene: TRBV10-3
d_gene: .
abundance: .
j_gene: TRBJ1-2
CDR3nt: TGTGCCATCAGTGGTGGACTGGTACCGAGCGGCTATGGCTACACCTTC
CDR3aa: CAISGGLVPSGYGYTF